A selection of T cell receptor beta chains follows, all from one sample in a study of response to subunit inactivated influenza vaccine. TCRdb re-derived calls from the RT-PCR reads in MiXCR, one entry per CDR3 protein. The sample shows 150,000 to 200,000 distinct CDR3 sequences, over 9.5% of them seen only once. These data were also reused for a study on T cells expressing NK-cell markers.

The starting material was CD8+ T cells sorted from PBMCs, obtained about 11 days after vaccination. The receptors here all came from a man aged 50 to 59 who received an inactivated influenza vaccine. The CDR3 runs from the conserved cysteine through the conserved F or W. D genes are given only for firm matches. Where a row states a size, it is once, few, many or the class of an expanded clone; other rows omit it.

clone_size: .; v_call: TRBV5-1; j_call: TRBJ2-1; d_call: TRBD2; cdr3_aa: CASSRKTSGVHNEQFF; cdr3_nt: TGCGCCAGCAGCCGCAAGACTAGCGGGGTCCACAATGAGCAGTTCTTC
clone_size: few; v_call: TRBV7-7; j_call: TRBJ2-3; d_call: TRBD2; cdr3_aa: CASSRAGESTDTQYF; cdr3_nt: TGTGCTAGCAGCAGAGCGGGGGAAAGCACAGATACGCAGTATTTT
clone_size: many; v_call: TRBV11-2; j_call: TRBJ2-2; d_call: TRBD2; cdr3_aa: CASSLDEGGRNTGELFF; cdr3_nt: TGTGCCAGCAGCTTAGACGAGGGCGGGAGGAACACCGGGGAGCTGTTTTTT
clone_size: many; v_call: TRBV3-1; j_call: TRBJ1-3; d_call: .; cdr3_aa: CASSVTGSGNTIYF; cdr3_nt: TGTGCCAGCAGCGTTACAGGGAGCGGAAACACCATATATTTT
clone_size: few; v_call: TRBV7-6; j_call: TRBJ2-7; d_call: .; cdr3_aa: CASSLSPGRTDEQYF; cdr3_nt: TGTGCCAGCAGCTTAAGTCCGGGGCGCACAGACGAGCAGTACTTC
clone_size: few; v_call: TRBV24-1; j_call: TRBJ1-2; d_call: TRBD1; cdr3_aa: CATSDSTGGGGYTF; cdr3_nt: TGTGCCACCAGTGATTCCACAGGGGGCGGTGGCTACACCTTC
clone_size: many; v_call: TRBV6-2/TRBV6-3; j_call: TRBJ1-1; d_call: TRBD1; cdr3_aa: CASSNERDRVPEAFF; cdr3_nt: TGTGCCAGCAGTAATGAGCGGGACAGGGTCCCTGAAGCTTTCTTT
clone_size: many; v_call: TRBV6-1; j_call: TRBJ2-1; d_call: TRBD2; cdr3_aa: CAIPKREDSYNEQFF; cdr3_nt: TGTGCCATCCCGAAGCGGGAGGATTCCTACAATGAGCAGTTCTTC
clone_size: many; v_call: TRBV29-1; j_call: TRBJ2-1; d_call: TRBD1; cdr3_aa: CSPRTGEGEQFF; cdr3_nt: TGCAGCCCTCGGACAGGGGAGGGTGAGCAGTTCTTC
clone_size: .; v_call: TRBV29-1; j_call: TRBJ1-2; d_call: TRBD1; cdr3_aa: CSVSTGDNYGYTF; cdr3_nt: TGCAGCGTTTCGACAGGGGATAACTATGGCTACACCTTC
clone_size: .; v_call: TRBV19; j_call: TRBJ1-5; d_call: .; cdr3_aa: CASSRFGGISNQPQHF; cdr3_nt: TGTGCCAGTAGTAGGTTCGGGGGCATCAGCAATCAGCCCCAGCATTTT
clone_size: .; v_call: TRBV11-3; j_call: TRBJ2-1; d_call: .; cdr3_aa: CASSLDLLGGSYNEQFF; cdr3_nt: TGTGCCAGCAGCTTAGATCTGCTGGGTGGGTCCTACAATGAGCAGTTCTTC
clone_size: .; v_call: TRBV5-1; j_call: TRBJ2-3; d_call: .; cdr3_aa: CASSLAVASSTDTQYF; cdr3_nt: TGCGCCAGCAGCTTGGCAGTAGCGTCTAGCACAGATACGCAGTATTTT
clone_size: few; v_call: TRBV7-9; j_call: TRBJ2-7; d_call: .; cdr3_aa: CASRDVRTYEQYF; cdr3_nt: TGTGCCAGCAGAGATGTCAGAACCTACGAGCAGTACTTC
clone_size: .; v_call: TRBV6-4; j_call: TRBJ2-7; d_call: .; cdr3_aa: CASSAIMRTLGDNEQYF; cdr3_nt: TGTGCCAGCAGTGCCATAATGAGAACCCTCGGGGACAACGAGCAGTACTTC
clone_size: .; v_call: TRBV7-3; j_call: TRBJ2-7; d_call: .; cdr3_aa: CASSLRGTTSSYEQYF; cdr3_nt: TGTGCCAGCAGCTTAAGGGGGACGACCAGCTCCTACGAGCAGTACTTC
clone_size: .; v_call: TRBV27; j_call: TRBJ2-1; d_call: TRBD2; cdr3_aa: CASSLTSGGAYNEQFF; cdr3_nt: TGTGCCAGCAGTCTCACTAGCGGGGGGGCTTACAATGAGCAGTTCTTC
clone_size: .; v_call: TRBV5-1; j_call: TRBJ2-1; d_call: .; cdr3_aa: CASSLETGPYNEQFF; cdr3_nt: TGCGCCAGCAGCTTGGAGACAGGTCCCTACAATGAGCAGTTCTTC
clone_size: .; v_call: TRBV9; j_call: TRBJ2-2; d_call: TRBD1; cdr3_aa: CASSVRDRTYTGELFF; cdr3_nt: TGTGCCAGCAGCGTAAGGGACAGAACTTACACCGGGGAGCTGTTTTTT
clone_size: many; v_call: TRBV29-1; j_call: TRBJ1-1; d_call: .; cdr3_aa: CSVRTNTPEAFF; cdr3_nt: TGCAGCGTTCGGACAAATACCCCTGAAGCTTTCTTT
clone_size: few; v_call: TRBV2; j_call: TRBJ1-5; d_call: .; cdr3_aa: CASSDSHLRAGQPQHF; cdr3_nt: TGTGCCAGCAGTGATTCCCACCTCAGGGCAGGGCAGCCCCAGCATTTT
clone_size: few; v_call: TRBV28; j_call: TRBJ2-1; d_call: TRBD2; cdr3_aa: CASSFSAGEPYNEQFF; cdr3_nt: TGTGCCAGCAGTTTTTCGGCGGGAGAGCCCTACAATGAGCAGTTCTTC
clone_size: many; v_call: TRBV6-2/TRBV6-3; j_call: TRBJ2-1; d_call: TRBD1; cdr3_aa: CASSSFGTVNEQFF; cdr3_nt: TGTGCCAGCAGTTCCTTCGGGACAGTTAATGAGCAGTTCTTC